The T cell receptor (beta chain) under discussion was sequenced for a study of CD8 T cells in ankylosing spondylitis. The CDR3 is 15 residues long. With 0 bases removed from V and 0 bases from J, the gap between germline ends came to 8 bases. Germline CDR1 reads DFQATT; CDR2 reads SNEGSKA (reference sequence). The study, taken as a whole, reports: The clones that were linked to disease were reported to be significantly enriched in matched synovial fluid samples from ankylosing spondylitis patients. Seemingly distinctive of ankylosing spondylitis blood was a TCR beta motif formed by eight highly homologous variants.

TCR beta libraries were made by quantitative 5'-RACE with molecular barcodes. TCRdb analysed the 5' RACE reads with MiXCR anew, one entry per CDR3 protein. The sample records about 100,000 distinct CDR3 sequences, almost 8.5% being singletons. This clonotype appeared many times. The antigen remains undetermined. This rearrangement joins TRBV20-1 to TRBJ2-2; tentatively, D is TRBD1 (6 bases). The clonotype originates from a male donor with ankylosing spondylitis or in good health (not recorded which). Sequencing input: blood, either unsorted or a sorted T cell fraction (not recorded which). CDR3 region: CSARDGQPNTGELFF. CDR3 DNA sequence: TGCAGTGCTAGAGACGGACAGCCGAACACCGGGGAGCTGTTTTTT.